The source of this TCR beta chain is a study of blood T cells in healthy people across ages. V trimming: 4 bases; J trimming: 3 bases; junction bases outside the gene matches: 17. CDR1 and CDR2 from the germline V gene are SGHKS and YYEKEE (reference sequence). The CDR3 length is 19 residues. The individuals who served as donors were healthy Caucasians living in Russia, aged about 6 to 100. Regarding this clonotype: Antigen specificity is unknown.

Study-level results: Per million T cells, TCR beta diversity dropped roughly linearly as age increased. A strong correlation was found between TCR beta diversity and the percentage of naive T cells.

A second PCR, run for about 7 to 11 cycles, used a sample-barcoded 5' primer plus a J-beta primer mix. The authors tagged each cDNA molecule using a template-switch adaptor with 12 random nucleotides. In TCRdb, the 5' RACE reads were re-called with MiXCR into one record per CDR3 protein. There are 600,000 to 850,000 distinct CDR3 sequences in the sample; roughly 45% occur only once, and 20% to 25% lies in the top ten. The rearrangement joins TRBV5-5 to TRBJ2-2; 8 nucleotides match TRBD2. Sequencing was done on a sample of blood. This TCR was recovered from a woman between 55 and 75 years old in good health. The CDR3 region is CASSVLYKPGREDTGELFF. CDR3 nucleotide sequence: TGTGCCAGCAGCGTACTCTATAAACCCGGGAGGGAAGACACCGGGGAGCTGTTTTTT.